These T cell receptor beta chains were read from a single sample in a study of molecular identifiers for immune sequencing clone quantification. TCRdb passed the PCR reads through MiXCR, listing each CDR3 protein once. This table holds hundreds of thousands of distinct CDR3 sequences, 15% to 20% found once. The material sequenced was naive CD8+ T cells from blood, with Jurkat cell RNA spiked in. The receptors shown here come from a human donor in good health. Some libraries in this study had Jurkat cell RNA spiked in. The CDR3 runs from the conserved cysteine through the conserved F or W. The D gene is left open where the match is weak. For some rows the clone size is stated as once, few or many, or as a class when expanded; others skip it.

TRBJ1-1 16 many TRBV27 TRBD1 CASSSLAGQATLKAFF TGTGCCAGCAGTTCCCTCGCGGGACAGGCGACTCTGAAGGCTTTCTTT
TRBJ2-3 14 . TRBV11-2 . CASSLVRITDTQYF TGTGCCAGCAGCTTAGTGCGGATCACAGATACGCAGTATTTT
TRBJ2-2 15 many TRBV19 . CASSIAGRGAGELFF TGTGCCAGTAGTATAGCAGGTCGAGGGGCCGGGGAGCTGTTTTTT
TRBJ2-5 17 many TRBV6-6 TRBD2 CASSYWGLAEPQETQYF TGTGCCAGCAGTTACTGGGGACTAGCGGAGCCTCAAGAGACCCAGTACTTC
TRBJ2-1 13 many TRBV7-9 . CASTPPATDEQFF TGTGCCAGCACCCCCCCGGCGACCGATGAGCAGTTCTTC
TRBJ1-2 13 . TRBV27 . CASSLGGGAGYTF TGTGCCAGCAGTTTAGGTGGTGGGGCTGGCTACACCTTC
TRBJ2-7 14 . TRBV7-9 TRBD2 CASSLSGVTYEQYF TGTGCCAGCAGCCTTAGCGGGGTGACCTACGAGCAGTACTTC
TRBJ2-2 14 many TRBV4-1 TRBD2 CASRWRGGTGELFF TGCGCCAGCAGGTGGCGGGGAGGGACCGGGGAGCTGTTTTTT
TRBJ2-1 14 . TRBV1 . CTSSRTSRDNEQFF TGCACCAGCAGCCGGACTAGCAGAGACAATGAGCAGTTCTTC
TRBJ1-1 16 many TRBV3-1 . CASSRFRDTSSTEAFF TGTGCCAGCAGTCGATTTAGAGACACGTCGTCCACTGAAGCTTTCTTT
TRBJ1-5 14 . TRBV27 . CDSSLYRGNQPQHF TGTGACAGCAGTTTATACCGCGGTAATCAGCCCCAGCATTTT
TRBJ2-2 13 many TRBV7-9 . CASSTSNTGELFF TGTGCCAGCAGCACCTCTAACACCGGGGAGCTGTTTTTT
TRBJ1-2 13 . TRBV12-3/TRBV12-4 . CASSSGTPYGYTF TGTGCCAGCAGCTCCGGGACGCCTTATGGCTACACCTTC
TRBJ2-7 14 few TRBV27 TRBD1 CASSLSGAGGEQYF TGTGCCAGCAGTTTATCGGGGGCAGGGGGTGAGCAGTACTTC
TRBJ2-2 17 many TRBV4-1 . CASSQVFGTPNTGELFF TGCGCCAGCAGCCAAGTTTTTGGGACACCGAACACCGGGGAGCTGTTTTTT
TRBJ2-3 17 many TRBV5-8 TRBD1 CASSPNAWDSLTDTQYF TGTGCCAGCAGCCCGAACGCTTGGGACAGCCTCACAGATACGCAGTATTTT
TRBJ2-7 15 . TRBV11-3 . CASSLDPRAKYEQYF TGTGCCAGCAGCTTAGATCCAAGGGCTAAATACGAGCAGTACTTC
TRBJ2-5 16 many TRBV29-1 . CSVGDNLFTIQETQYF TGCAGCGTTGGAGACAATCTATTTACGATCCAAGAGACCCAGTACTTC
TRBJ2-3 13 many TRBV29-1 . CSVVTGGTDTQYF TGCAGCGTTGTTACGGGGGGCACAGATACGCAGTATTTT
TRBJ2-3 18 many TRBV7-6 . CASSLAYRGGGHTDTQYF TGTGCCAGCAGCTTAGCGTACAGGGGAGGAGGGCACACAGATACGCAGTATTTT
TRBJ2-7 16 . TRBV4-3 TRBD2 CASSQDLPSGSYEQYF TGCGCCAGCAGCCAAGATTTGCCTAGCGGGAGTTACGAGCAGTACTTC
TRBJ1-5 15 . TRBV19 . CASSIESGLDQPQHF TGTGCCAGTAGTATCGAGTCAGGGCTGGATCAGCCCCAGCATTTT
TRBJ1-5 12 . TRBV12-3/TRBV12-4 . CASKDSNQPQHF TGTGCCAGCAAGGACAGCAATCAGCCCCAGCATTTT
TRBJ1-1 14 few TRBV30 . CAWSLTDGYTEAFF TGTGCCTGGAGTCTGACGGACGGGTACACTGAAGCTTTCTTT
TRBJ1-6 13 many TRBV5-1 . CASSLQENSPLHF TGCGCCAGCAGCTTGCAGGAGAATTCACCCCTCCACTTT
TRBJ2-7 18 . TRBV12-3/TRBV12-4 . CASSPTPVTGTGTYEQYF TGTGCCAGCAGTCCAACGCCCGTCACCGGGACGGGAACCTACGAGCAGTACTTC
TRBJ2-7 13 many TRBV4-2 . CASSQGLIYEQYF TGTGCCAGCAGCCAAGGTCTTATTTACGAGCAGTACTTC
TRBJ2-7 15 many TRBV27 . CASSSGRNPSYEQYF TGTGCCAGCAGTTCTGGACGGAACCCCTCCTACGAGCAGTACTTC
TRBJ2-1 15 . TRBV24-1 . CATSVEKSSYNEQFF TGTGCCACCAGTGTTGAGAAGAGCTCCTACAATGAGCAGTTCTTC
TRBJ2-7 13 . TRBV5-1 TRBD1 CASSSTGGDGQYF TGCGCCAGCAGCTCTACAGGGGGCGACGGGCAGTACTTC
TRBJ2-7 14 many TRBV4-1 TRBD2 CASSHTGTRDEQYF TGCGCCAGCAGCCATACCGGGACTAGAGACGAGCAGTACTTC
TRBJ2-2 18 many TRBV5-1 . CASSSKNLATTNTGELFF TGCGCCAGCAGCTCCAAAAATCTAGCAACCACGAACACCGGGGAGCTGTTTTTT
TRBJ1-6 15 . TRBV4-1 . CASSQEAGPNSPLHF TGCGCCAGCAGCCAAGAGGCAGGCCCTAATTCACCCCTCCACTTT
TRBJ2-2 12 many TRBV27 . CASSLIQGELFF TGTGCCAGCAGTTTAATTCAGGGGGAGCTGTTTTTT
TRBJ2-5 15 few TRBV6-2/TRBV6-3 . CASSYRGAGGETQYF TGTGCCAGCAGTTATCGGGGGGCAGGGGGAGAGACCCAGTACTTC
TRBJ1-6 16 . TRBV7-9 TRBD1 CASSWDRDSYNSPLHF TGTGCCAGCAGCTGGGACAGGGATTCCTATAATTCACCCCTCCACTTT
TRBJ2-3 13 few TRBV9 . CASSQSPTDTQYF TGTGCCAGCAGCCAGTCCCCCACAGATACGCAGTATTTT
TRBJ2-1 15 . TRBV19 TRBD1 CASSIGQGRDNEQFF TGTGCCAGTAGTATTGGACAGGGACGTGACAATGAGCAGTTCTTC
TRBJ2-7 18 few TRBV15 . CATSRDPYSGEGAYEQYF TGTGCCACCAGCAGAGACCCTTATAGCGGAGAAGGAGCCTACGAGCAGTACTTC
TRBJ2-1 13 many TRBV4-3 . CASSQRRQGVQFF TGCGCCAGCAGCCAGAGACGCCAAGGGGTGCAGTTCTTC
TRBJ2-1 15 few TRBV7-9 TRBD2 CASSSSSGNYNEQFF TGTGCCAGCAGCTCCTCTAGCGGGAATTACAATGAGCAGTTCTTC
TRBJ1-1 14 many TRBV5-1 . CASSFLTLNTEAFF TGCGCCAGCAGCTTTCTAACCCTGAACACTGAAGCTTTCTTT
TRBJ2-7 17 few TRBV6-2/TRBV6-3 TRBD2 CASSPQPTSGVMIEQYF TGTGCCAGCAGCCCCCAACCCACTAGCGGGGTAATGATCGAGCAGTACTTC
TRBJ2-5 17 many TRBV11-2 TRBD2 CASSPWTSGILRETQYF TGTGCCAGCAGCCCGTGGACTAGCGGGATCCTCCGCGAGACCCAGTACTTC
TRBJ2-5 17 few TRBV27 TRBD1 CASSLLRTGGSQETQYF TGTGCCAGCAGTTTATTGCGGACAGGGGGATCTCAAGAGACCCAGTACTTC
TRBJ1-5 15 many TRBV27 . CASSFSGLVNQPQHF TGTGCCAGCAGTTTTTCAGGACTGGTAAATCAGCCCCAGCATTTT
TRBJ2-7 14 . TRBV24-1 . CATSDLREQNEQYF TGTGCCACCAGTGATTTGAGGGAGCAGAACGAGCAGTACTTC
TRBJ1-2 13 many TRBV7-9 TRBD1 CASSSSTGYGYTF TGTGCCAGCAGCTCATCGACAGGGTATGGCTACACCTTC
TRBJ1-5 13 . TRBV6-2/TRBV6-3 . CASSLGIYRPQHF TGTGCCAGCAGCCTAGGGATTTATCGGCCCCAGCATTTT
TRBJ2-7 13 . TRBV12-3/TRBV12-4 . CASMSGVQYEQYF TGTGCCAGCATGTCAGGGGTCCAATACGAGCAGTACTTC
TRBJ2-2 15 many TRBV24-1 . CATSDDRGNTGELFF TGTGCCACCAGTGATGACAGAGGAAACACCGGGGAGCTGTTTTTT
TRBJ2-2 13 many TRBV27 . CASSPQSAGELFF TGTGCCAGCAGTCCACAGAGTGCCGGGGAGCTGTTTTTT
TRBJ2-7 13 many TRBV30 . CAWSVQISYEQYF TGTGCCTGGAGTGTACAGATCTCCTACGAGCAGTACTTC